A single sample is the source of the 9 T cell receptor beta chains below, sequenced in a study of cytomegalovirus exposure and HLA in healthy donors. PCR was performed using 60 Vbeta and 13 Jbeta primers. Sequencing was performed with immunoSEQ multiplex PCR; in TCRdb, only in-frame clones are kept and a portion is missing. The top ten hold approximately 1.6% of the sample, which has 110,000 to 150,000 clones, 60% to 80% seen once. The sequenced sample consisted of PBMCs. These receptors were taken from a woman aged 30 to 39 in good health and CMV-seronegative.

The V and J genes are TRBV10-2 and TRBJ2-5, with 11 positions matching TRBD1. The CDR3 runs to 13 residues. Germline lookup yields CDR1 WSHSY and CDR2 SAAADI. V was clipped by 6 bases and J by 8 bases; unmatched bases: 5. The CDR3 bases are TGCGCCAGCAGCCCCGGACAGGGGGCAACCCAGTACTTC. Its translation is CASSPGQGATQYF.

V is TRBV19 and J is TRBJ2-5; TRBD2 matches 7 bases. Unmatched junction bases numbered 6, after V lost 10 bases and J lost 4 bases. The CDR3 extends over 12 amino acids. Germline values: CDR1 LNHDA, CDR2 SQIVND (reference sequence). The CDR3 bases are TGTGCCACCTCGGGGGGAGGAGAGACCCAGTACTTC. Translating it yields CATSGGGETQYF.

The genes are TRBV5-1 and TRBJ2-3, with D perhaps TRBD1 (5 bases). Germline V gene data show CDR1 as SGHRS and CDR2 as YFSETQ. The V end lost 4 bases, the J end lost 2 bases, and 11 bases lay between the germline ends. The length of the CDR3 is 14 residues. The CDR3 DNA reads as TGCGCCAGCAGCCCAAGACAGTTCACAGATACGCAGTATTTT. Translated: CASSPRQFTDTQYF.

V usage is TRBV5-8 and J usage is TRBJ2-3; a weak D match, TRBD1 (6 bases). V was clipped by 4 bases and J by 1 base, with 10 bases between them. The germline V gene has CDR1 SGHTS and CDR2 YDEGEE. The CDR3 extends over 14 amino acids. CDR3 coding DNA: TGTGCCAGCAGCCTCCGACAGGGCACAGATACGCAGTATTTT. Protein product: CASSLRQGTDTQYF.

The V call is TRBV7-8, the J call TRBJ2-5; 11 bases are shared with TRBD2. The V gene end was trimmed by 5 bases and the J gene end by 4 bases; junction bases not matched to a gene: 18. The germline gives CDR1 SGHVS, CDR2 FQNEAQ. The CDR3 runs 19 residues. CDR3 DNA sequence: TGTGCCAGCAGCCTCGACAGGGTCGGGCTAGCGGGAGGAGGAGAGACCCAGTACTTC. Amino acid sequence: CASSLDRVGLAGGGETQYF.

The chain couples TRBV9 to TRBJ1-6; a weak D match, TRBD1 (5 bases). CDR3 size: 14 residues. Trimming took 0 bases from V and 8 from J, leaving 9 bases between them. Germline loops: CDR1 SGDLS, CDR2 YYNGEE. CDR3 sequence reads: CASSVEGLDSPLHF. The CDR3 DNA reads as TGTGCCAGCAGCGTAGAGGGGTTGGATTCACCCCTCCACTTT.

The V call is TRBV30, the J call TRBJ2-7, with 7 bases aligning to TRBD1. CDR1 is GTSNPN, CDR2 SVGIG, per germline (reference sequence). The CDR3 consists of 13 residues. The ends lost 3 bases at V and 2 bases at J; junction bases unmatched: 4. The CDR3 here is CAWSRDSTYEQYF. In DNA form, the CDR3 reads TGTGCCTGGAGCAGGGACAGCACCTACGAGCAGTACTTC.

This rearrangement joins TRBV5-1 to TRBJ2-7, with 9 bases that match TRBD2. Germline V gives CDR1 SGHRS, CDR2 YFSETQ. The CDR3 has 14 amino acids. J was trimmed by 4 bases and V by 2 bases; bases with no gene match: 4. The CDR3 sequence: CASSLAGGAYEQYF. The CDR3 nucleotides are TGCGCCAGCAGCTTAGCGGGAGGAGCATACGAGCAGTACTTC.

The V call is TRBV6-6, the J call TRBJ1-2; 7 bases fit TRBD1. The V segment lost 4 bases and the J segment 5 bases; nucleotides outside the gene matches: 4. Germline assignment: CDR1 MNHNY and CDR2 SVGAGI (reference sequence). This CDR3 spans 13 amino acids. The CDR3, as DNA: TGTGCCAGCAGTTCTCAGGGGGAGTATGGCTACACCTTC. This encodes CASSSQGEYGYTF.